The clone carrying this T cell receptor (beta chain) showed up just a few times. The antigen is undetermined. The sample comes from a study of molecular identifiers for immune sequencing clone quantification. Whole-study findings and limits: Clones that had above 20 RNA copies took up over 99% of effector molecules but under 1% in naive cells. A shared barcode on identical TCR molecules could lead to underestimated sizes for highly expanded clones.

The CDR3 runs 15 residues. The germline CDR1 and CDR2 sequences are SGDLS and YYNGEE. The V and J ends lost 0 bases and 4 bases, in that order; junction bases with no gene match: 4. TCRdb re-called the PCR reads with MiXCR, one entry per CDR3 protein. The sample consists of more than 85,000 distinct CDR3 sequences, over 30% of them appearing once. Sequencing was carried out using naive CD8+ T cells from blood, with Jurkat cell RNA spiked in. As to subset: FACS-sorted CD8+CD4-CCR7+CD45RA+ naive T cells. The chain recombines TRBV9 with TRBJ2-3; TRBD2 agrees at 8 bases. This TCR derives from a human donor in good health. Some libraries in this study had Jurkat cell RNA spiked in. The CDR3 loop reads CASSVGLARADTQYF. In DNA, the CDR3 is TGTGCCAGCAGCGTAGGACTAGCGAGGGCAGATACGCAGTATTTT.